This entry concerns a single T cell receptor beta chain. The antigen it binds to is not known. The sample holds no much larger clone one base away, and base qualities are not on file. Compared with germline, V lacks 3 bases and J lacks 4 bases; bases without a gene match: 5. The CDR3 runs 14 residues from the cysteine to the phenylalanine. The kept DNA is CDR3 alone, 42 bases in frame from the first base. The germline V gene (reference sequence) specifies SGHAT as CDR1 and FQDESV as CDR2. The data stem from a study of patients with pleural tuberculosis (TCRdb year 2014). The sequencer listed for this sample is Illumina Genome Analyzer IIx. The public reads were reprocessed in TCRdb via fastp at Q25 and MiXCR, keeping in-frame beta chains. Each CDR3 protein appears once, grouped with its most common genes and DNA. Across this sample there are 25,000 to 30,000 distinct CDR3 sequences, with over 15% seen only once. 3.5% of the sample lies in the top ten.

The chain couples TRBV11-1 to TRBJ2-7; TRBD2 matches 8 bases in the middle. This receptor was identified in a human donor with pleural tuberculosis. The sequenced material came from peripheral blood. The DNA sequence follows: TGTGCCAGCAGCTTGAGCGGGAGAGCGTACGAGCAGTACTTC. Its translation is CASSLSGRAYEQYF.